This TCR beta chain was recorded in a study of T-cell memory formation after mild COVID-19. This clonotype came up a few times. Barcoded TCR alpha and TCR beta cDNA libraries with UMIs came from 5'RACE using constant-segment primers. MiXCR, run by TCRdb on the 5' RACE reads, gives a single entry per CDR3 protein. The table lists a few hundred thousand distinct CDR3 sequences, approximately 10% of them singletons. The CDR3 is made up of 16 amino acids. Losses at the gene ends were 0 bases for V and 5 bases for J; bases not matched to a gene: 5. Germline V gene data show CDR1 as SGHNT and CDR2 as YENEEA.

The receptor's source is a man in his late teens or twenties who had mild COVID-19 (a few samples of this study predate the infection). Cell type and time point are not known. The sequencing input was PBMCs or a T cell subset sorted from them (not recorded which). The V call is TRBV11-3, the J call TRBJ2-5; 11 nucleotides match TRBD1. This CDR3 is CASSLDGTGGYETQYF. The CDR3 DNA reads TGTGCCAGCAGCTTAGATGGGACAGGGGGTTATGAGACCCAGTACTTC.